This record looks at one T cell receptor (beta chain) sequence and its context. What it recognizes is unknown. Sorting based on CD45RO/CCR7/CD25/CD127/CD95/CD27 separated CD4+ naive, central memory, regulatory and stem cell-like memory cells. Trimming shortened V by 4 bases and J by 7 bases, and 5 bases separated the two germline ends. In germline, CDR1 is SEHNR, CDR2 FQNEAQ (reference sequence). The CDR3 sequence is 12 residues long. The data stem from a study of beta chain features in type 1 diabetes. Study conclusions and caveats: A potential influence of HLA type upon TCRB rearrangement remained unresolved herein.

Isolated RNA was reverse transcribed in full, so expressed TCRB transcripts were sequenced. Samples of naive, central memory and regulatory T cells yielded a mean of about 3.57 million reads. Generated by immunoSEQ multiplex PCR, the TCRdb table keeps only in-frame clones and is missing some. Of roughly 150,000 clones listed, less than 9.5% are singletons. This sequence was found in a woman between 18 and 29 years old in good health. What was sequenced was central memory CD4+ T cells from blood. The chain is built from TRBV7-9 and TRBJ1-6; D is unresolved. The chain's CDR3 is CASSSENSPLHF. CDR3 bases: TGTGCCAGCAGCTCCGAGAATTCACCCCTCCACTTT.